Sequencing of this TCR beta chain was carried out in a study of T cells after somatic rescue of genetic block. V gave up 4 bases and J gave up 9 bases; unmatched junction bases: 11. This CDR3 region has 16 residues. Germline CDR1 SGHNT, CDR2 YENEEA. Generated by immunoSEQ multiplex PCR, the TCRdb table keeps only in-frame clones and is missing some. The data contain roughly 67,000 clones, around 93% of them singletons. J is TRBJ2-1 and V is TRBV11-3; 11 bases map to TRBD2. Source material: peripheral blood mononuclear cells (PBMCs). This clonotype was obtained from a man aged 35-49 years. The CDR3 loop is CASSSPSGGPTREQFF. CDR3 sequence (DNA): TGTGCCAGCAGCTCGCCTAGCGGGGGGCCTACACGTGAGCAGTTCTTC.